This TCR beta chain was documented in a study of Ad26.COV2.S vaccination and SARS-CoV-2 variants. Specified treatment: around 19 received Ad26.COV2.S at low or high dose, single or two shots; roughly five received placebo; per-sample allocation not given. Sampling took place 63 days after the first vaccine or placebo injection. Here immunoSEQ multiplex PCR was the method, and the copy in TCRdb shows in-frame clones only, minus some. The sample shows about 260,000 clones, roughly 87% of them seen only once. The CDR3 sequence is 14 residues long. Germline CDR1 reads SGHTA; CDR2 reads FQGNSA. V lost 3 bases and J lost 2; bases outside the gene matches: 4.

The source is a person between 18 and 60 years old who received the Ad26.COV2.S COVID-19 vaccine or a placebo. The sample here was peripheral blood, taken in a trial of Ad26.COV2.S vaccine versus placebo. The rearrangement uses TRBV7-2 and TRBJ2-7, with 7 bases lining up with TRBD1. CDR3 DNA: TGTGCCAGCAGCTTCGAGACAGGGACCTACGAGCAGTACTTC. Amino acid sequence: CASSFETGTYEQYF.